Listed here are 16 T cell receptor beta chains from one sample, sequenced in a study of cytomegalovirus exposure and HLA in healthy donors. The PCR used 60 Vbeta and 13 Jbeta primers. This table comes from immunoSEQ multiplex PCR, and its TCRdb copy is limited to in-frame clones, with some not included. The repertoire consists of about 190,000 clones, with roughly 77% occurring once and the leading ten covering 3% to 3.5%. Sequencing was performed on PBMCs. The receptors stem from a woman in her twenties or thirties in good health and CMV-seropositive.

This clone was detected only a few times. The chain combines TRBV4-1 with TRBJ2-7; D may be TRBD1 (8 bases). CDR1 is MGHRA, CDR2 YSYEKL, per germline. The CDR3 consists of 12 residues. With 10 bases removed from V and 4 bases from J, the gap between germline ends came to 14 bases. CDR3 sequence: CATTGGDYEQYF. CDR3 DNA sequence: TGCGCCACCACAGGGGGGGATTACGAGCAGTACTTC.

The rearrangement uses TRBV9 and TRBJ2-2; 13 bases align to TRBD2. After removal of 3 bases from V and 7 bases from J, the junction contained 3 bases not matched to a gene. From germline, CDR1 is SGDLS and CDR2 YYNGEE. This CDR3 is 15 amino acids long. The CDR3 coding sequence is TGTGCCAGCAGCGGGACTAGCGGGAGCAACGGGGAGCTGTTTTTT. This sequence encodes CASSGTSGSNGELFF.

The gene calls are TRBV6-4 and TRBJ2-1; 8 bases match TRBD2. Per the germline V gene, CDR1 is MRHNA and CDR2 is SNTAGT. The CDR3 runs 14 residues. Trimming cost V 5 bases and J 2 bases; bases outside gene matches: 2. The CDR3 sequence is CASSRSGTYNEQFF. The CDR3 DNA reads TGTGCCAGCAGTCGTAGCGGGACCTACAATGAGCAGTTCTTC.

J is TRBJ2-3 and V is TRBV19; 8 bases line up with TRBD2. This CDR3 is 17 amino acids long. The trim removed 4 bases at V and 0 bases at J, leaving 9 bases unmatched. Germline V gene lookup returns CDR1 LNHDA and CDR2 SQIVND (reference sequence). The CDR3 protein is CASSTFLTSASTDTQYF. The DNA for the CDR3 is TGTGCCAGTAGTACCTTCCTGACTAGCGCTAGCACAGATACGCAGTATTTT.

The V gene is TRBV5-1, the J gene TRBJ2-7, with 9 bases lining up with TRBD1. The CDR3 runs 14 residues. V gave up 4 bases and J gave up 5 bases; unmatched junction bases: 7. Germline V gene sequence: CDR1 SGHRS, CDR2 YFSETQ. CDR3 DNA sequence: TGCGCCAGCAGCCTCGACAGGGGGGTGAACGAGCAGTACTTC. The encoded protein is CASSLDRGVNEQYF.

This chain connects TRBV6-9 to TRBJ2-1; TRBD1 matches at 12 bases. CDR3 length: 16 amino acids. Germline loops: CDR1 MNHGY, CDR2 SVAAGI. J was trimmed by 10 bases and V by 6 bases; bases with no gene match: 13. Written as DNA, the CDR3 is TGTGCCAGCAGCCTCTCCTCGGGACAGGGGGCACGGGAGCAGTTCTTC. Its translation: CASSLSSGQGAREQFF.

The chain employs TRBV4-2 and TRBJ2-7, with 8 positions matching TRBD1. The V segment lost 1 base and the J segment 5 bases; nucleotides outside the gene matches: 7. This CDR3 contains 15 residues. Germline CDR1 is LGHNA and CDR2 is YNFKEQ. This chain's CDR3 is CASSQVEGQVHEQYF. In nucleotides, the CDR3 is TGTGCCAGCAGCCAAGTTGAGGGACAGGTCCACGAGCAGTACTTC.

In nucleotides, the CDR3 is TGTGCCAGCAGGCAGAATGAAAAACTGTTTTTT. It yields the protein CASRQNEKLFF. The J gene is TRBJ1-4, the V gene TRBV28; D unresolved. In germline, CDR1 is MDHEN, CDR2 SYDVKM. The CDR3 extends over 11 amino acids. With 6 bases removed from V and 5 bases from J, the gap between germline ends came to 4 bases.

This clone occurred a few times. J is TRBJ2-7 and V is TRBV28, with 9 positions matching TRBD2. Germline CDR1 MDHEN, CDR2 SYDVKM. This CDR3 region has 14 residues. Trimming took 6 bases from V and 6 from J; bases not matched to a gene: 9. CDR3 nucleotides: TGTGCCAGCAGGGCCGGGACTAGCCCCTTCGAGCAGTACTTC. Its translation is CASRAGTSPFEQYF.

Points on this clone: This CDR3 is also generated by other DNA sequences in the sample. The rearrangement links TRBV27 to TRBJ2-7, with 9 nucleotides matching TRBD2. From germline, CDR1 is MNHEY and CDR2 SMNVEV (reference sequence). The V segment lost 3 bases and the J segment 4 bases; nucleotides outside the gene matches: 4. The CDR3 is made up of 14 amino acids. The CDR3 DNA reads TGTGCCAGCAGTTTGAGTAGCGGGAGTTACGAGCAGTACTTC. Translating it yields CASSLSSGSYEQYF.

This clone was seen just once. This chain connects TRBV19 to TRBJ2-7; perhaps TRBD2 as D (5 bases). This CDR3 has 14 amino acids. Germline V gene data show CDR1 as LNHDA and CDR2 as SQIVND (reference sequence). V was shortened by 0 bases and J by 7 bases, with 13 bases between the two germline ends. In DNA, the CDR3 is TGTGCCAGTAGTATAGAGTTAACTAGGAGTGAGCAGTACTTC. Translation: CASSIELTRSEQYF.

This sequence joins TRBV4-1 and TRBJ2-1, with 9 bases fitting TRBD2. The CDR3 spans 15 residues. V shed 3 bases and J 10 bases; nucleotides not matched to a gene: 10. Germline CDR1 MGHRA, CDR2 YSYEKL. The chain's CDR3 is CASSQKVAGEREQFF. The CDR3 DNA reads TGCGCCAGCAGCCAGAAAGTAGCGGGAGAGCGCGAGCAGTTCTTC.

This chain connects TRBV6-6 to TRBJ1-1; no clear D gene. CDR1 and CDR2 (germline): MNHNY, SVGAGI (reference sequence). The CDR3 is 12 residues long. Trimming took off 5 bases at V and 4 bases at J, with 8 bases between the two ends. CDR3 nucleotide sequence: TGTGCCAGCAGTCCTATAGCCACTGAAGCTTTCTTT. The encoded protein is CASSPIATEAFF.

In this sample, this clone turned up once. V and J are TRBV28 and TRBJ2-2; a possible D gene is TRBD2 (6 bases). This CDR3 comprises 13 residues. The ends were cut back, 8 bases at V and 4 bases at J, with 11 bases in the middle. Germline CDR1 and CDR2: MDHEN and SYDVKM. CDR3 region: CASDSAGTGELFF. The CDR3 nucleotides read TGTGCCAGCGATTCAGCGGGCACCGGGGAGCTGTTTTTT.

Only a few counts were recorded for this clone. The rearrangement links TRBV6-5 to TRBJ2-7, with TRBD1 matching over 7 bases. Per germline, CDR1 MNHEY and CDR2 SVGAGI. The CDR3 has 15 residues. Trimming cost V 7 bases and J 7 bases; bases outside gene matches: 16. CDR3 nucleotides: TGTGCCAGCACTCAGGCCCGACAGGGATACAGGGAGCAGTACTTC. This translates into CASTQARQGYREQYF.

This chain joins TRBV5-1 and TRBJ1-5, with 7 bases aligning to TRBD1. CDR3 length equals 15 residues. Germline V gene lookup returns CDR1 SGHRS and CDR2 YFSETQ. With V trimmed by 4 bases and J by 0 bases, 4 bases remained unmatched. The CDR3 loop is CASSVGQFSNQPQHF. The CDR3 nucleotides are TGCGCCAGCAGCGTGGGACAGTTTAGCAATCAGCCCCAGCATTTT.